Given below is one T cell receptor beta chain in context. Its antigen remains unidentified. These data are taken from a study of shared clonotypes between healthy human individuals. Sorted-subset replicate PCR reactions contained 150 to 200 ng DNA, corresponding to tens of thousands of T cell genomes. Assay used: immunoSEQ multiplex PCR; TCRdb lists only in-frame clones, some missing. This table has 2 million to 3 million clones, 85% to 95% appearing once. Study-level results: Shared across several donors were roughly 4.8% of the naive CD4 clonotypes.

CDR1 ENHRY and CDR2 SYGVKD come from the germline V gene. The CDR3 runs to 18 residues. Unmatched junction bases numbered 7, after V lost 0 bases and J lost 5 bases. The TCR was taken from a man aged 18 to 30 in good health. The genes are TRBV10-3 and TRBJ2-2; 12 positions match TRBD1. The sequenced material came from naive CD4+ T cells sorted from blood. As for subset: CD45RA+ positively selected. The CDR3 is CAISESEGQGAVTGELFF. The CDR3, as DNA: TGTGCCATCAGTGAGTCGGAGGGACAGGGGGCCGTGACCGGGGAGCTGTTTTTT.